Below, 11 T cell receptor beta chains from the same sample are listed, as sequenced in a study of beta chain features in type 1 diabetes. Study-level findings and limits: People with Type 1 diabetes carried modestly yet significantly shorter TCRB CDR3s in all four CD4+ subsets.

These receptors lack a known antigen. Expressed TCRB transcripts were sequenced, since all the RNA that had been isolated was reverse transcribed. Clones were read by immunoSEQ multiplex PCR, and TCRdb kept only the in-frame ones, dropping some. The sample holds a few hundred thousand clones, approximately 13% seen once. The sequenced sample consisted of naive CD4+ T cells from blood. The receptors here all came from a man between 25 and 39 years old with type 1 diabetes.

The V call is TRBV5-6, the J call TRBJ2-3; TRBD2 aligns across 10 bases. Germline CDR1 SGHDT, CDR2 YYEEEE. This CDR3 is built from 17 residues. V lost 4 bases to trimming and J lost 5 bases; unmatched junction nucleotides: 13. The CDR3 is CASSHPLTSGTRDTQYF. The CDR3 nucleotides are TGTGCCAGCAGCCATCCTTTAACTAGCGGGACTCGAGATACGCAGTATTTT.

The chain carries TRBV18 and TRBJ2-7; 8 positions agree with TRBD1. The CDR3 length is 16 residues. The germline V gene has CDR1 KGHSH and CDR2 LQKENI. Trimming at V came to 6 bases and at J to 1 base, leaving 11 bases not matched to a gene. This chain's CDR3 is CASSRGIDRGSYEQYF. The CDR3 DNA reads as TGTGCCAGCTCGCGGGGCATCGACAGGGGATCCTACGAGCAGTACTTC.

This chain links TRBV10-3 with TRBJ2-5; no definite D call. The ends were cut back, 3 bases at V and 3 bases at J, with 8 bases in the middle. CDR1 and CDR2 (germline): ENHRY, SYGVKD. This CDR3 region has 13 residues. The CDR3 DNA sequence: TGTGCCATCAGTGAAATGACTGAAGAGACCCAGTACTTC. Its translation: CAISEMTEETQYF.

This clone turned up a few times. This chain uses TRBV13 with TRBJ1-1, with D unclear. The germline V gene has CDR1 PRHDT and CDR2 FYEKMQ (reference sequence). The ends were cut back, 2 bases at V and 4 bases at J, with 11 bases in the middle. This CDR3 region has 14 residues. The CDR3: CASSLFEEGTEAFF. Here the CDR3 DNA reads TGTGCCAGCAGCTTATTCGAGGAAGGCACTGAAGCTTTCTTT.

This chain connects TRBV11-2 to TRBJ1-1, with TRBD1 matching over 7 bases. Germline CDR1 and CDR2: SGHAT and FQNNGV. The CDR3 length is 16 residues. Trimming cost V 3 bases and J 3 bases; bases outside gene matches: 10. The CDR3: CASSLRPGTADTEAFF. The CDR3 DNA reads TGTGCCAGCAGCTTGCGTCCCGGGACAGCAGACACTGAAGCTTTCTTT.

This clone appeared a few times. This rearrangement joins TRBV29-1 to TRBJ1-1, with 9 nucleotides matching TRBD1. The CDR3 contains 11 residues. J lost 6 bases, V lost 7 bases, and 3 bases had no gene match. CDR1 and CDR2 from the germline V gene are SQVTM and ANQGSEA. CDR3 nucleotide sequence: TGCAGCGGGGGGACAGGGCCTGAAGCTTTCTTT. It encodes CSGGTGPEAFF.

This clone occurred a few times. A read error may account for a junction end that differs from germline. The chain uses TRBV7-8 and TRBJ2-5; no firm D call. Germline lookup yields CDR1 SGHVS and CDR2 FQNEAQ. The CDR3 spans 12 residues. CDR3 nucleotide sequence: TGTGCCAGCAGCTTGGTCCGGCCAATCAGGCACTTC. Its translation is CASSLVRPIRHF.

V gene TRBV30 combines with J gene TRBJ1-1; D is unclear. The length of the CDR3 is 11 residues. V lost 4 bases to trimming and J lost 7 bases, with 10 bases between them. CDR1 and CDR2 from the germline V gene are GTSNPN and SVGIG (reference sequence). CDR3 protein: CAWIGRDEAFF. The CDR3 nucleotides are TGTGCCTGGATCGGGAGAGATGAAGCTTTCTTT.

The V gene is TRBV7-9, the J gene TRBJ2-1; 12 nucleotides align to TRBD2. Losses at the gene ends were 5 bases for V and 3 bases for J; bases not matched to a gene: 5. Germline V lookup: CDR1 SEHNR, CDR2 FQNEAQ (reference sequence). The CDR3 is made up of 16 amino acids. The DNA of the CDR3 is TGTGCCAGCAGCCCAAGGACTAGCGGGGACTACAATGAGCAGTTCTTC. Translating gives CASSPRTSGDYNEQFF.

V is TRBV7-2 and J is TRBJ1-4; D is possibly TRBD1 (5 bases). CDR1 and CDR2 from the germline V gene are SGHTA and FQGNSA. The germline V and J ends were trimmed by 0 bases and 0 bases, with 8 bases remaining between them. The CDR3 totals 16 residues. CDR3 sequence (DNA): TGTGCCAGCAGCTTAGCAGGGGAGGCAACTAATGAAAAACTGTTTTTT. It yields the protein CASSLAGEATNEKLFF.

This clone showed up just a few times. The rearrangement links TRBV6-5 to TRBJ2-5, with no clear D. The germline V gene encodes CDR1 MNHEY and CDR2 SVGAGI. CDR3 length: 15 residues. Trimming took off 0 bases at V and 5 bases at J, with 13 bases between the two ends. This CDR3 reads CASSYSRNYGETQYF. The CDR3, as DNA: TGTGCCAGCAGTTACTCGAGGAATTATGGGGAGACCCAGTACTTC.